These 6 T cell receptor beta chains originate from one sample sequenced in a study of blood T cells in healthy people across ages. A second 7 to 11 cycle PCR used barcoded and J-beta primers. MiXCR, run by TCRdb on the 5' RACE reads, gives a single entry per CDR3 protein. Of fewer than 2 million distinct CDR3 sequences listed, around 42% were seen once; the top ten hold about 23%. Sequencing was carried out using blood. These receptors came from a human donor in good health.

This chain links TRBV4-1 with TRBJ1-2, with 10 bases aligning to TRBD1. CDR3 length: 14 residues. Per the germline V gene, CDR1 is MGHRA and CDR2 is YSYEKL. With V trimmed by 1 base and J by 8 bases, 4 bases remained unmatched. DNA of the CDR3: TGCGCCAGCAGCCAAGGACAGGGGGCTGGAGGCTACACCTTC. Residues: CASSQGQGAGGYTF.

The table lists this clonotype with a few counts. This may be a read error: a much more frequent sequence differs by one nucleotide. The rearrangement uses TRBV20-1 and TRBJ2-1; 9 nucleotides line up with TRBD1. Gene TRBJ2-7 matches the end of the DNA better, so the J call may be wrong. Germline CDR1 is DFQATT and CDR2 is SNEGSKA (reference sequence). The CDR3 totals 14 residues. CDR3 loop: CSARWDRESNEQYF. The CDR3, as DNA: TGCAGTGCTAGATGGGACAGGGAATCGAATGAGCAGTACTTC.

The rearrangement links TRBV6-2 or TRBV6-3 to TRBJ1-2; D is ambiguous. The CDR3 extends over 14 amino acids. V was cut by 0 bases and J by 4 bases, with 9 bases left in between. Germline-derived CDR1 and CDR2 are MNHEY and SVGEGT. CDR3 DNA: TGTGCCAGCAGTTACTCGTCAGCAAGCTATGGCTACACCTTC. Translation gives CASSYSSASYGYTF.

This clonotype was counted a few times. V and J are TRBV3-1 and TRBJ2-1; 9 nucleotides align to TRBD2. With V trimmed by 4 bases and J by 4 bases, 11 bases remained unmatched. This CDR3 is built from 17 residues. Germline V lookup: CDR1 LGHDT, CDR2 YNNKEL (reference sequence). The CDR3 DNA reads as TGTGCCAGCAGCCCACGCTGGGCCGGACTAGCGTACAATGAGCAGTTCTTC. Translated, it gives CASSPRWAGLAYNEQFF.

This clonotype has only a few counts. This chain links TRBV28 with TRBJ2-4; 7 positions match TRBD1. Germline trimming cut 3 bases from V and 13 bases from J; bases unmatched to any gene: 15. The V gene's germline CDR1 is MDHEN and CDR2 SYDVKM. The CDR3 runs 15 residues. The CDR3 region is CASSFPTGVRMEQYF. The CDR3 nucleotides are TGTGCCAGCAGTTTCCCTACAGGGGTTCGTATGGAGCAGTACTTC. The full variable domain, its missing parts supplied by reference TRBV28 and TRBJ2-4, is DVKVTQSSRYLVKRTGEKVFLECVQDMDHENMFWYRQDPGLGLRLIYFSYDVKMKEKGDIPEGYSVSREKKERFSLILESASTNQTSMYLCASSFPTGVRMEQYFGAGTRLSVL.

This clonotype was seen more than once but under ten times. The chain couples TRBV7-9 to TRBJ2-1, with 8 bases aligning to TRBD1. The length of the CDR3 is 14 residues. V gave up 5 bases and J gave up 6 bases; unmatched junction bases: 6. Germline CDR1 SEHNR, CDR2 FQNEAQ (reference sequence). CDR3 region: CASSPDRVLNEQFF. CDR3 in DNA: TGTGCCAGCAGCCCGGACAGGGTACTCAATGAGCAGTTCTTC. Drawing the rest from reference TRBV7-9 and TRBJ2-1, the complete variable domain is DTGVSQNPRHKITKRGQNVTFRCDPISEHNRLYWYRQTLGQGPEFLTYFQNEAQLEKSRLLSDRFSAERPKGSFSTLEIQRTEQGDSAMYLCASSPDRVLNEQFFGPGTRLTVL.